The sequence of this T cell receptor (beta chain) was determined in a study of T cells in Graves' hyperthyroidism and ophthalmopathy. Germline V gives CDR1 MNHNY, CDR2 SVGAGI (reference sequence). The CDR3 has 16 amino acids. Trimming left V 0 bases short and J 6 bases short, with 17 bases between. RNA transcripts provided the source from which TCR beta CDR3 regions were amplified. The TCR CDR3 was amplified in a first-round RT-PCR using the HTBI primer set. TCRdb reprocessed the multiplex PCR reads with MiXCR, giving one entry per CDR3 protein. The profile shows under 350,000 distinct CDR3 sequences, about 14% of them singletons.

The sequence was obtained from a woman in her twenties or thirties with Graves' hyperthyroidism that later progressed to Graves' ophthalmopathy. Sequencing was done on a sample of blood. J is TRBJ1-2 and V is TRBV6-6; no definite D call. CDR3 nucleotide sequence: TGTGCCAGCAGTTACTCCGGTACAACAACCCCCCATGGCTACACCTTC. This sequence encodes CASSYSGTTTPHGYTF.